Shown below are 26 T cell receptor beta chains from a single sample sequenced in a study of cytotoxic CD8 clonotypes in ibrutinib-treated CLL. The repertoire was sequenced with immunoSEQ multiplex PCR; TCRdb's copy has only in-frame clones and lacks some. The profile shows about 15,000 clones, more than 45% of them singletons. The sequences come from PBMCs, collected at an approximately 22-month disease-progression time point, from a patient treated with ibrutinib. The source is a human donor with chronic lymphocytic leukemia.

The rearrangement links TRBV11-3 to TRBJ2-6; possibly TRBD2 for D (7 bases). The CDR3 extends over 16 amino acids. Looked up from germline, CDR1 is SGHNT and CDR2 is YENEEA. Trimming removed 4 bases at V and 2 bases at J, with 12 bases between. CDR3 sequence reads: CASSSGGHAGANVLTF. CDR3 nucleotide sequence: TGTGCCAGCAGCTCGGGGGGACACGCTGGGGCCAACGTCCTGACTTTC.

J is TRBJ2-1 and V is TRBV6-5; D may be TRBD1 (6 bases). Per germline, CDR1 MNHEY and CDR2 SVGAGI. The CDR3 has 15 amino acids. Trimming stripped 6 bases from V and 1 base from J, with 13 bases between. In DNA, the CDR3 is TGTGCCAGCAGCAAGGGACACTTATCCTACAATGAGCAGTTCTTC. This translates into CASSKGHLSYNEQFF.

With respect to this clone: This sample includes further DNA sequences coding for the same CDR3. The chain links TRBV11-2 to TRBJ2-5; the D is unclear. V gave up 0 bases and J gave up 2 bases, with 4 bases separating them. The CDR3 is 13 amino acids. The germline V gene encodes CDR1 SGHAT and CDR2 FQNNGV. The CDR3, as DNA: TGTGCCAGCAGCTTAGACTCACAAGAGACCCAGTACTTC. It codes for CASSLDSQETQYF.

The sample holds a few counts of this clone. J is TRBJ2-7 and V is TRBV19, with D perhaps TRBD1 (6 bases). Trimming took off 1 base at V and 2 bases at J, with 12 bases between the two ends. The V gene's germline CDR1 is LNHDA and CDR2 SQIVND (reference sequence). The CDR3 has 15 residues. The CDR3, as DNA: TGTGCCAGTAGTATAGGCAGGGGCGCCGCCTACGAGCAGTACTTC. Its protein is CASSIGRGAAYEQYF.

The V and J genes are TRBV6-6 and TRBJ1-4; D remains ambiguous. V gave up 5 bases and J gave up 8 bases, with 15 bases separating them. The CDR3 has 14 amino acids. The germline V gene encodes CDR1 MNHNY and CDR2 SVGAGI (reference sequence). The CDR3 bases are TGTGCCAGCAGTCCAGACCCGGGGTCAGAAAAACTGTTTTTT. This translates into CASSPDPGSEKLFF.

This chain's CDR3 is CASSVGPKYEQYF. Here the CDR3 DNA reads TGTGCCAGCAGCGTAGGACCCAAGTACGAGCAGTACTTC. This rearrangement joins TRBV9 to TRBJ2-7, with D unresolved. The CDR3 has 13 amino acids. Germline V CDR1 and CDR2: SGDLS, YYNGEE. Trimming took 0 bases from V and 4 from J, leaving 8 bases between them.

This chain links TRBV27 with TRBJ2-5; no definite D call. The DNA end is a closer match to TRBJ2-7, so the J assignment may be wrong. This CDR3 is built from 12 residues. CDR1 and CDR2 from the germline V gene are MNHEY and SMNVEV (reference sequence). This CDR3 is CASSIDGYEQYF. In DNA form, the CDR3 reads TGTGCCAGCAGTATTGACGGTTACGAGCAGTACTTC.

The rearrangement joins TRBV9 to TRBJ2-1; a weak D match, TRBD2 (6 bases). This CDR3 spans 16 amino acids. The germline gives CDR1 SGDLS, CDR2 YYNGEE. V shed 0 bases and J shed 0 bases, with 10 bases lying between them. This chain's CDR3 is CASSVGAGSSYNEQFF. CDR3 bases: TGTGCCAGCAGCGTAGGGGCGGGGAGCTCCTACAATGAGCAGTTCTTC.

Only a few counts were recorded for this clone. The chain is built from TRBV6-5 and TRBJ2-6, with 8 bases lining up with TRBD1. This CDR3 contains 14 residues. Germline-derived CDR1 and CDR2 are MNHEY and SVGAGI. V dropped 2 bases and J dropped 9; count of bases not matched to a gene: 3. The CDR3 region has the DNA TGTGCCAGCAGTTACGGACAGGGTGGCAACGTCCTGACTTTC. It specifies CASSYGQGGNVLTF.

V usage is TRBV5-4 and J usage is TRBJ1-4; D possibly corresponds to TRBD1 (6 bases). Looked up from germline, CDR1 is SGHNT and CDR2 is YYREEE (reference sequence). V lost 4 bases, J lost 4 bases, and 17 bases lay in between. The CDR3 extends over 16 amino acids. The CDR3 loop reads CASSHNADRLNEKLFF. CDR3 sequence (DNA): TGTGCCAGCAGCCATAATGCGGACAGACTTAATGAAAAACTGTTTTTT.

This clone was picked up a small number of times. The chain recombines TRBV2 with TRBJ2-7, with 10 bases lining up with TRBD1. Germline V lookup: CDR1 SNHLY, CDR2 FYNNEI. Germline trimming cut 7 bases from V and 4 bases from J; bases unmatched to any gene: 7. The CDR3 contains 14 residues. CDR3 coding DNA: TGTGCCAGCATTGGGACAGGGGTCGGTTACGAGCAGTACTTC. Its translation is CASIGTGVGYEQYF.

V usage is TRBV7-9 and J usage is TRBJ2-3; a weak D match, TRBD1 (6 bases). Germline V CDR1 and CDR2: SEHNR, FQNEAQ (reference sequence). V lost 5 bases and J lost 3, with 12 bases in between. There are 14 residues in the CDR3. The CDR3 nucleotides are TGTGCCAGCAGCCCCCGGGGACAAACAGATACGCAGTATTTT. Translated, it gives CASSPRGQTDTQYF.

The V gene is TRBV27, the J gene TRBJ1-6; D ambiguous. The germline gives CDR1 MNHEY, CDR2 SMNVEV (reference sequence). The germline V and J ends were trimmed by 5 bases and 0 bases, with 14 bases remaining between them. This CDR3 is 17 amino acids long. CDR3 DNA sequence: TGTGCCAGCAGTCGGGATCTACTTAGCTCCTATAATTCACCCCTCCACTTT. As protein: CASSRDLLSSYNSPLHF.

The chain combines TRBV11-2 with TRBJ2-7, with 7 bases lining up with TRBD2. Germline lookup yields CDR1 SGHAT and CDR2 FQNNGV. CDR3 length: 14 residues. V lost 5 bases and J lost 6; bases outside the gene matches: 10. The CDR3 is CASSLSGGRGEQYF. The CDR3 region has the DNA TGTGCCAGCAGCCTCAGTGGAGGGAGGGGCGAGCAGTACTTC.

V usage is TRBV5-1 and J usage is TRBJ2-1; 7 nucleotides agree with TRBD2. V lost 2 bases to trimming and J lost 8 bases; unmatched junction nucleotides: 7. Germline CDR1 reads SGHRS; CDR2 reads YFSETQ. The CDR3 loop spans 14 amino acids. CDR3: CASSFWTSKDEQFF. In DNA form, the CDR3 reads TGCGCCAGCAGCTTTTGGACTAGTAAGGATGAGCAGTTCTTC.

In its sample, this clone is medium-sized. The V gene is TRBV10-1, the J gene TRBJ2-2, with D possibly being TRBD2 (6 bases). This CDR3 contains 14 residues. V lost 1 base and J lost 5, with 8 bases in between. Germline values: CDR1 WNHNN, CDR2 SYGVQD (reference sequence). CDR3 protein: CASSELTRTGELFF. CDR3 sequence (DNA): TGCGCCAGCAGTGAGTTGACTAGGACCGGGGAGCTGTTTTTT.

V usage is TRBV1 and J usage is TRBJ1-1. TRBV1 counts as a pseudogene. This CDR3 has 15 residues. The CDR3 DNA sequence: TGCACCAGCAGCCAAGATCTTGACCTATCTCCTGAAGCTTTCTTT. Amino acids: CTSSQDLDLSPEAFF.

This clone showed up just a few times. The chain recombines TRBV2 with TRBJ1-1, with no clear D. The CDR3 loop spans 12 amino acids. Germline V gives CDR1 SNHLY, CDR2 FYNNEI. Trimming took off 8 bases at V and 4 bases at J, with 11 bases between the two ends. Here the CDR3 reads CASVGEGTEAFF. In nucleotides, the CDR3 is TGTGCCAGCGTCGGAGAGGGCACTGAAGCTTTCTTT.

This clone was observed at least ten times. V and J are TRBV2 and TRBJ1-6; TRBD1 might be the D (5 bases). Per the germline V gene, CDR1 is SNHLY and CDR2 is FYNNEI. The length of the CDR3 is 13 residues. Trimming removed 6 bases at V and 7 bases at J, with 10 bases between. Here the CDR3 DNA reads TGTGCCAGCAGGCAGGACATGAATTCACCCCTCCACTTT. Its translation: CASRQDMNSPLHF.

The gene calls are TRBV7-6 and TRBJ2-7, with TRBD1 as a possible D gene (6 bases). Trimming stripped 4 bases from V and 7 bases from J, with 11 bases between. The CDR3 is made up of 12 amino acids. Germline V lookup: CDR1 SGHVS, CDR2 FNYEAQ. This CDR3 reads CASSSPQGEQYF. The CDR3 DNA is TGTGCCAGCAGCTCTCCACAGGGAGAGCAGTACTTC.

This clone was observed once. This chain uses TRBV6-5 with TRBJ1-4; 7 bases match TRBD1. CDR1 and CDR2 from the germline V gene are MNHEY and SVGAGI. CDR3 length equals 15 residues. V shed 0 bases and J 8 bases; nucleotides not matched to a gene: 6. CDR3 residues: CASSYSRGRREKLFF. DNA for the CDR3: TGTGCCAGCAGTTACTCGAGGGGGCGCCGGGAAAAACTGTTTTTT.

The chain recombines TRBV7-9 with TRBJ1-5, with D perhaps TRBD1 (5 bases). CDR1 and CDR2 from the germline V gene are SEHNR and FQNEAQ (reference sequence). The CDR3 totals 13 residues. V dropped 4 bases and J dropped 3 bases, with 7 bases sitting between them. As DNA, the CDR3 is TGTGCCAGCAGCTCAGGGCTCAATCAGCCCCAGCATTTT. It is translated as CASSSGLNQPQHF.

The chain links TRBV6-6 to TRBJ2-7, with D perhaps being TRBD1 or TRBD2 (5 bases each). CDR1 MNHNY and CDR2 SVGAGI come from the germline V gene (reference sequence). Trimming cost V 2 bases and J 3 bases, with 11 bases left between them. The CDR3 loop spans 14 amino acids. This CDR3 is CASSYGTEFYEQYF. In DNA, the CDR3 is TGTGCCAGCAGTTACGGGACGGAATTCTACGAGCAGTACTTC.

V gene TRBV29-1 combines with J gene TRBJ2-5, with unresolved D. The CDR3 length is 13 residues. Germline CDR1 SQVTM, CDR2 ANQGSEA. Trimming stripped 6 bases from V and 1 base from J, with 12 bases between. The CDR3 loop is CSVAEQIQETQYF. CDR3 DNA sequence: TGCAGCGTCGCGGAGCAAATCCAAGAGACCCAGTACTTC.

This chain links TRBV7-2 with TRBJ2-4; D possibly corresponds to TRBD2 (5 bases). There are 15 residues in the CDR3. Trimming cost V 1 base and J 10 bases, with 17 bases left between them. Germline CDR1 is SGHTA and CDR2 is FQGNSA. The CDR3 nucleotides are TGTGCCAGCAGCTTAGAATTAGGGCGCCGGGGAATTCAGTACTTC. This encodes CASSLELGRRGIQYF.

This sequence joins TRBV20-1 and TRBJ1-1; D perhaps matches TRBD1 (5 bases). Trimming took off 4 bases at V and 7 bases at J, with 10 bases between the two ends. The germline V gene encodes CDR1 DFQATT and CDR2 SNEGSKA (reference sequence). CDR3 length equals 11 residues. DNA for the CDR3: TGCAGTGCTACCAAACAGGTTGAAGCTTTCTTT. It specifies CSATKQVEAFF.